A selection of T cell receptor beta chains follows, all from one sample in a study of blood T cells in healthy people across ages. TCRdb reprocessed the 5' RACE reads with MiXCR, giving one entry per CDR3 protein. Of 800,000 to 950,000 distinct CDR3 sequences listed, 25% to 35% are singletons. The sample also formed part of further work on T cells of mothers and their children.

The source material was blood. All receptors come from a woman between 35 and 50 years old in good health. CDR3s include the opening cysteine and the closing phenylalanine or tryptophan. D genes are given only for firm matches. Size is stated for part of the rows, as once, few or many counts, or as a class when the clone is expanded.

clone_size | d_call | j_call | v_call | cdr3_nt | cdr3_aa
few | NA | TRBJ1-5 | TRBV7-2 | TGTGCCAGCAGGCCGGACCCTCAGGGTCAGCCCCAGCATTTT | CASRPDPQGQPQHF
NA | NA | TRBJ2-2 | TRBV24-1 | TGTGCCACCAGCTTGCCAACCGGGGAGCTGTTTTTT | CATSLPTGELFF
many | NA | TRBJ2-7 | TRBV6-6 | TGTGCCAGCAGTCGAGAGGGGACACTCTCCTACGAGCAGTACTTC | CASSREGTLSYEQYF
NA | TRBD1 | TRBJ2-4 | TRBV19 | TGTGCCAGTATGCCCTTAGGACAGGGGCAGAAAAACATTCAGTACTTC | CASMPLGQGQKNIQYF
many | NA | TRBJ1-2 | TRBV6-1 | TGTGCCAGCAGGTCGGACACCTTAAACTATGGCTACACCTTC | CASRSDTLNYGYTF
few | NA | TRBJ1-2 | TRBV28 | TGTGCCAGCAGCCCGGGGGGCCTTGCGAGCTATGGCTACACCTTC | CASSPGGLASYGYTF
many | TRBD1 | TRBJ2-1 | TRBV7-7 | TGTGCTAGCAGCATCGGGACAGGGGAGCACAATGAGCAGTTCTTC | CASSIGTGEHNEQFF
NA | NA | TRBJ1-2 | TRBV9 | TGTGCCAGTAACCGGGACGCCTATGGCTACACCTTC | CASNRDAYGYTF
NA | TRBD1 | TRBJ2-1 | TRBV28 | TGTGGCAGCTCCCTTACCAGGACAGGAGCCTACCGCTCCTACAATGAGCAGTTCTTC | CGSSLTRTGAYRSYNEQFF
NA | NA | TRBJ2-1 | TRBV5-1 | TGCGCCAGCAGCCGCCTAGGACTCGGGGGGCGGAATGAGCAGTTCTTC | CASSRLGLGGRNEQFF
many | NA | TRBJ2-7 | TRBV12-3/TRBV12-4 | TGTGCCAGCAGTCCCTCGGGGGAGCAGTACTTC | CASSPSGEQYF
many | NA | TRBJ2-5 | TRBV29-1 | TGCAGCGTTGTGTCGGGGCGGCAAGAGACCCAGTACTTC | CSVVSGRQETQYF
NA | TRBD1 | TRBJ1-2 | TRBV10-3 | TGTGCCGTCACTCAGGGACAGAGAGAGCACGGCTACACCTTC | CAVTQGQREHGYTF
NA | NA | TRBJ2-1 | TRBV18 | TGTGCCAGCTCGATGCAGGGAAACCTGGGCGAGCAGTTCTTC | CASSMQGNLGEQFF
NA | TRBD2 | TRBJ2-5 | TRBV6-1 | TGTGCCAGCAGTTGGGGGGAGGGGGAGACCCAGTACTTC | CASSWGEGETQYF
NA | NA | TRBJ2-1 | TRBV9 | TGTGCCAGCAGCGTAGAACCCGAGACCATCGACAATGAGCAGTTCTTC | CASSVEPETIDNEQFF
NA | TRBD1 | TRBJ1-2 | TRBV19 | TGTGCCAGTAGTCCGGACAGGCACTATGGCTACACCTTC | CASSPDRHYGYTF
NA | NA | TRBJ2-1 | TRBV4-1 | TGCGCCAGCAGCCAAGCACGGTATCAAGGGCAGTCCTCTTACTACAATGAGCAGTTCTTC | CASSQARYQGQSSYYNEQFF
NA | TRBD2 | TRBJ2-3 | TRBV28 | TGTGCCAGCAGTTTGACTAGCGGCTCTAGCACAGATACGCAGTATTTT | CASSLTSGSSTDTQYF
NA | NA | TRBJ2-7 | TRBV11-3 | TGTGCCAGCAGCCCATCCAGGGGCGACGAGCAGTACTTC | CASSPSRGDEQYF
few | NA | TRBJ2-5 | TRBV20-1 | TGCAGTGCTAGAGATATGACGCGGCGGGGCCGGGAGACCCAGTACTTC | CSARDMTRRGRETQYF
few | NA | TRBJ2-5 | TRBV6-2/TRBV6-3 | TGTGCCAGCAGCCAACGGAACTCATGGGAGTACTTC | CASSQRNSWEYF
NA | TRBD1 | TRBJ1-5 | TRBV6-6 | TGTGCCAGCAGTACAATAGGACAGGAAATAAGGCCCCAGCATTTT | CASSTIGQEIRPQHF